This T cell receptor beta chain is drawn from a study of cytomegalovirus exposure and HLA in healthy donors. This clone was seen just once. A junction end diverges from the germline sequence, so it may reflect a read error. This CDR3 is built from 15 residues. Germline V lookup: CDR1 SSHAT, CDR2 FNYEAQ (reference sequence). TCRdb's copy holds only in-frame clones and misses some; the assay was immunoSEQ multiplex PCR. The table records about 98,000 clones, approximately 94% of them present only once. The chain recombines TRBV7-7 with TRBJ2-5; TRBD2 matches at 12 bases. Sequencing was done on a sample of PBMCs. This clonotype was sampled from a woman between 18 and 30 years old in good health and CMV-seronegative. The CDR3: CASSLGTSGGETQYF. The CDR3, as DNA: TGTGCTAGCAGCTTAGGCACTAGCGGGGGGGAGACCCAGTACTTC.